Here is one T cell receptor beta chain with its context. The sample comes from a study of T-cell reconstitution after alpha-beta-depleted transplantation in children. Preparation of the TCRbeta library involved a method that used unique molecular identifiers. TCRdb passed the PCR reads through MiXCR, listing each CDR3 protein once. The sample yields approximately 400,000 distinct CDR3 sequences, around 9.9% seen once. Per the germline V gene, CDR1 is DFQATT and CDR2 is SNEGSKA (reference sequence). This CDR3 spans 15 amino acids. The trim removed 7 bases at V and 4 bases at J, leaving 13 bases unmatched.

Sequencing was performed on PBMCs from the stem cell graft donor, taken from the stem cell graft. This receptor was identified in a human donor who donated a stem cell graft to a child with acute myeloid leukemia. The chain carries TRBV20-1 and TRBJ2-5; 9 positions match TRBD2. The CDR3 DNA reads as TGCAGTGTTGGAAGGGCGGGAGGGGGGCGAGAGACCCAGTACTTC. Translation gives CSVGRAGGGRETQYF.